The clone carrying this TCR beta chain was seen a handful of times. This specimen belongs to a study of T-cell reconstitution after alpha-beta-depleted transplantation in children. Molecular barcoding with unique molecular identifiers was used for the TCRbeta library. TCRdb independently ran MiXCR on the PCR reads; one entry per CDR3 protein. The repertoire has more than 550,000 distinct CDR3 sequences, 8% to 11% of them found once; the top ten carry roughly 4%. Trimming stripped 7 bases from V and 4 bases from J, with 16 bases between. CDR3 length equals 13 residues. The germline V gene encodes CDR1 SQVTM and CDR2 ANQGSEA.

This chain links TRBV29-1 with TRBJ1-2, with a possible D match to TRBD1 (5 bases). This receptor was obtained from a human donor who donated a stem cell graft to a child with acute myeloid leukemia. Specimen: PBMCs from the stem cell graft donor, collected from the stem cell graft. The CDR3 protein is CSAPLQGFYGYTF. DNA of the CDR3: TGCAGCGCCCCGCTTCAGGGCTTCTATGGCTACACCTTC.